The next 30 T cell receptor beta chains were all read from a single sample in a study of CD8 T cells in Susac syndrome. With random hexamers, about 0.45 to 1 ug RNA was reverse transcribed. Via MiXCR, TCRdb re-called the immunoSEQ multiplex PCR reads, giving one row per CDR3 protein. The data hold 50,000 or so distinct CDR3 sequences, with approximately 93% observed a single time. What was sequenced was CD8+ T cells from PBMCs. Every receptor here comes from a human donor with multiple sclerosis.

This chain uses TRBV11-2 with TRBJ1-5; 9 bases are shared with TRBD1. The CDR3 is made up of 15 amino acids. V trimming: 5 bases; J trimming: 2 bases; junction bases outside the gene matches: 4. The germline CDR1 and CDR2 sequences are SGHAT and FQNNGV. DNA of the CDR3: TGTGCCAGCAGCCCGGGACAGGGAGGCAATCAGCCCCAGCATTTT. Residues: CASSPGQGGNQPQHF.

The gene calls are TRBV28 and TRBJ2-1; TRBD2 matches 8 bases. Germline values: CDR1 MDHEN, CDR2 SYDVKM. The length of the CDR3 is 15 residues. Trimming cost V 3 bases and J 4 bases; bases outside gene matches: 5. The CDR3 bases are TGTGCCAGCAGTTTCGGACGGGGGGGATACAATGAGCAGTTCTTC. Protein: CASSFGRGGYNEQFF.

This clonotype was counted once. The gene calls are TRBV20-1 and TRBJ1-1; 7 bases are a match to TRBD1. With 5 bases clipped from V and 0 bases from J, the junction kept 3 bases outside the gene matches. This CDR3 contains 13 residues. Germline loops: CDR1 DFQATT, CDR2 SNEGSKA (reference sequence). The CDR3, as DNA: TGCAGTGCTCCGGACAGGTTGAACACTGAAGCTTTCTTT. Amino acids: CSAPDRLNTEAFF.

This clonotype was observed a single time. The chain is built from TRBV10-2 and TRBJ2-1; the match to TRBD2 covers 10 bases. CDR3 length: 17 amino acids. The germline CDR1 and CDR2 sequences are WSHSY and SAAADI. V shed 6 bases and J 9 bases; nucleotides not matched to a gene: 17. CDR3 residues: CASRFTSGDLQDGEQFF. CDR3 in DNA: TGCGCCAGCAGATTTACTAGCGGGGACCTCCAGGACGGTGAGCAGTTCTTC.

The rearrangement joins TRBV7-9 to TRBJ2-1, with D unresolved. Trimming stripped 1 base from V and 7 bases from J, with 8 bases between. The CDR3 extends over 13 amino acids. Looked up from germline, CDR1 is SEHNR and CDR2 is FQNEAQ (reference sequence). The CDR3 sequence: CASSLVQWNEQFF. CDR3 bases: TGTGCCAGCAGCTTAGTACAGTGGAATGAGCAGTTCTTC.

The V gene is TRBV6-2 or TRBV6-3, the J gene TRBJ1-2; 9 bases agree with TRBD1. Germline V gene data show CDR1 as MNHEY and CDR2 as SVGEGT. J gave up 3 bases and V 6 bases, and 14 bases lay outside the gene matches. The CDR3 loop spans 17 amino acids. The CDR3 nucleotides are TGTGCCAGCAGACCCCGGGACAGGGCTGTTTGGGACTATGGCTACACCTTC. It specifies CASRPRDRAVWDYGYTF.

The CDR3 bases are TGTGCCAGCAGCGGGACAGGCGGACATCGCTCCTACGAGCAGTACTTC. As protein: CASSGTGGHRSYEQYF. The genes are TRBV9 and TRBJ2-7; 7 nucleotides line up with TRBD1. The CDR3 consists of 16 residues. CDR1 and CDR2 from the germline V gene are SGDLS and YYNGEE. V gave up 3 bases and J gave up 0 bases; unmatched junction bases: 9.

The chain recombines TRBV9 with TRBJ1-1, with TRBD1 identical over 9 bases. The V gene's germline CDR1 is SGDLS and CDR2 YYNGEE. This CDR3 is built from 14 residues. V lost 5 bases, J lost 4 bases, and 6 bases stayed unmatched. The CDR3 nucleotides read TGTGCCAGCAGTTGGACAGGGGACGGCACTGAAGCTTTCTTT. This encodes CASSWTGDGTEAFF.

V and J are TRBV20-1 and TRBJ2-7; D unresolved. Trimming took off 3 bases at V and 2 bases at J, with 8 bases between the two ends. This CDR3 has 12 residues. Germline V gene data show CDR1 as DFQATT and CDR2 as SNEGSKA (reference sequence). This CDR3 reads CSARQRTYEQYF. CDR3 nucleotide sequence: TGCAGTGCTAGGCAAAGAACCTACGAGCAGTACTTC.

The V call is TRBV27, the J call TRBJ2-7, with TRBD1 matching over 9 bases. J lost 3 bases, V lost 3 bases, and 9 bases had no gene match. The CDR3 sequence is 16 residues long. CDR1 and CDR2 from the germline V gene are MNHEY and SMNVEV (reference sequence). The CDR3 DNA is TGTGCCAGCAGTTTCTTCGCGGGACAGGGTAGCTACGAGCAGTACTTC. Translated: CASSFFAGQGSYEQYF.

The V call is TRBV29-1, the J call TRBJ2-1; D gene unclear. Looked up from germline, CDR1 is SQVTM and CDR2 is ANQGSEA. The CDR3 consists of 10 residues. Trimming pared 6 bases from V and 8 bases from J, leaving 8 bases between. The CDR3 sequence: CSVPGYEQFF. As DNA, the CDR3 is TGCAGCGTCCCGGGTTATGAGCAGTTCTTC.

The genes are TRBV10-2 and TRBJ2-5, with 7 positions matching TRBD1. The CDR3 is 14 amino acids. With 5 bases clipped from V and 0 bases from J, the junction kept 3 bases outside the gene matches. In germline, CDR1 is WSHSY, CDR2 SAAADI. The CDR3 region has the DNA TGCGCCAGCAGTCGCGACAGGGACCAAGAGACCCAGTACTTC. The encoded protein is CASSRDRDQETQYF.

V gene TRBV25-1 combines with J gene TRBJ1-1; a weak D match, TRBD1 (6 bases). The germline V gene has CDR1 MGHDK and CDR2 SYGVNS. Trimming took off 5 bases at V and 4 bases at J, with 11 bases between the two ends. The CDR3 contains 13 residues. The CDR3 DNA follows: TGTGCCAGCAGTTCAGGGGCAGGCACTGAAGCTTTCTTT. Encoded protein: CASSSGAGTEAFF.

J is TRBJ2-5 and V is TRBV3-1; 8 bases map to TRBD2. The CDR3 covers 16 residues. Germline assignment: CDR1 LGHDT and CDR2 YNNKEL (reference sequence). J gave up 4 bases and V 1 base, and 8 bases lay outside the gene matches. For the CDR3, the DNA is TGTGCCAGCAGCCAAGCCGGGGGGGCCGGAGCAGAGACCCAGTACTTC. It is translated as CASSQAGGAGAETQYF.

The CDR3 loop reads CASSGGSGYTF. CDR3 in DNA: TGTGCCAGTTCAGGGGGCAGCGGCTACACCTTC. The rearrangement uses TRBV27 and TRBJ1-2, with 8 bases lining up with TRBD1. Germline V gives CDR1 MNHEY, CDR2 SMNVEV (reference sequence). There are 11 residues in the CDR3. Trimming removed 9 bases from V and 8 bases from J; junction bases left unmatched: 5.

V and J are TRBV7-8 and TRBJ1-4, with TRBD1 as a possible D gene (5 bases). Germline V lookup: CDR1 SGHVS, CDR2 FQNEAQ. The CDR3 length is 17 residues. Trimming left V 1 base short and J 3 bases short, with 15 bases between. CDR3 sequence: CASSLVGREESNEKLFF. CDR3 DNA: TGTGCCAGCAGCTTAGTTGGCAGGGAGGAGTCTAATGAAAAACTGTTTTTT. The variable domain in full, with the rest retrieved from reference TRBV7-8 and TRBJ1-4, is GAGVSQSPRYKVAKRGQDVALRCDPISGHVSLFWYQQALGQGPEFLTYFQNEAQLDKSGLPSDRFFAERPEGSVSTLKIQRTQQEDSAVYLCASSLVGREESNEKLFFGSGTQLSVL.

The J gene is TRBJ1-1, the V gene TRBV5-5; tentatively, D is TRBD1 (5 bases). This CDR3 is built from 13 residues. V shed 3 bases and J shed 0 bases, with 6 bases lying between them. Germline CDR1 SGHKS, CDR2 YYEKEE (reference sequence). CDR3 DNA sequence: TGTGCCAGCAGCTGGACATTGAACACTGAAGCTTTCTTT. It specifies CASSWTLNTEAFF.

This chain joins TRBV28 and TRBJ2-3; D not resolved. Germline assignment: CDR1 MDHEN and CDR2 SYDVKM. V gave up 6 bases and J gave up 8 bases, with 12 bases separating them. The CDR3 contains 12 residues. CDR3 residues: CASSPGTLTQYF. In DNA form, the CDR3 reads TGTGCCAGCAGCCCCGGTACCCTTACGCAGTATTTT.

The chain combines TRBV11-2 with TRBJ2-3; TRBD2 aligns across 8 bases. Germline lookup yields CDR1 SGHAT and CDR2 FQNNGV. V was pared by 4 bases and J by 0 bases, with 3 bases of the junction left unmatched. The CDR3 has 15 amino acids. This CDR3 is CASSWLAGSTDTQYF. The DNA of the CDR3 is TGTGCCAGCAGCTGGTTAGCGGGGAGCACAGATACGCAGTATTTT. The whole variable domain, remainder taken from reference TRBV11-2 and TRBJ2-3, is EAGVAQSPRYKIIEKRQSVAFWCNPISGHATLYWYQQILGQGPKLLIQFQNNGVVDDSQLPKDRFSAERLKGVDSTLKIQPAKLEDSAVYLCASSWLAGSTDTQYFGPGTRLTVL.

The rearrangement links TRBV4-3 to TRBJ2-7, with 8 nucleotides matching TRBD1. This CDR3 contains 15 residues. J gave up 2 bases and V 0 bases, and 3 bases lay outside the gene matches. Germline V gene sequence: CDR1 LGHNA, CDR2 YSLEER. The CDR3 coding sequence is TGCGCCAGCAGCCAAGATCCCAGGGGGCCCTACGAGCAGTACTTC. This translates into CASSQDPRGPYEQYF.

The rearrangement links TRBV13 to TRBJ1-1; 8 bases are a match to TRBD1. V gave up 5 bases and J gave up 5 bases; unmatched junction bases: 13. The CDR3 is made up of 16 amino acids. Germline V CDR1 and CDR2: PRHDT, FYEKMQ (reference sequence). The CDR3 here is CASSPARSRGHTEAFF. Written as DNA, the CDR3 is TGTGCCAGCAGCCCGGCGCGTAGCAGGGGGCATACTGAAGCTTTCTTT.

The V and J genes are TRBV7-6 and TRBJ2-3, with a possible D match to TRBD1 (6 bases). Germline lookup yields CDR1 SGHVS and CDR2 FNYEAQ. CDR3 length: 16 residues. V gave up 5 bases and J gave up 1 base, with 16 bases separating them. CDR3 sequence reads: CASSPEGQTGTDTQYF. CDR3 coding DNA: TGTGCCAGCAGCCCAGAAGGACAGACAGGCACAGATACGCAGTATTTT.

In this sample, this clonotype turned up once. The chain couples TRBV7-9 to TRBJ1-1; 8 nucleotides line up with TRBD1. CDR1 and CDR2 (germline): SEHNR, FQNEAQ (reference sequence). The CDR3 sequence is 14 residues long. With 5 bases clipped from V and 0 bases from J, the junction kept 2 bases outside the gene matches. CDR3 in DNA: TGTGCCAGCAGCACAGGGGGGATGAACACTGAAGCTTTCTTT. Protein product: CASSTGGMNTEAFF.

J is TRBJ2-7 and V is TRBV27; tentative D call: TRBD1 (6 bases). The germline gives CDR1 MNHEY, CDR2 SMNVEV (reference sequence). The CDR3 extends over 14 amino acids. Deletions cut 5 bases from V and 2 bases from J, with 13 bases between. The CDR3 bases are TGTGCCAGCAGTGCCGGGACATTCCCCTACGAGCAGTACTTC. This encodes CASSAGTFPYEQYF.

The rearrangement links TRBV10-3 to TRBJ2-3; 8 nucleotides match TRBD1. V lost 6 bases, J lost 6 bases, and 8 bases stayed unmatched. CDR1 is ENHRY and CDR2 is SYGVKD in the germline V gene. The length of the CDR3 is 14 residues. The CDR3 bases are TGTGCCATCAGGGATGGACAGGGTGTCGATACGCAGTATTTT. Translating gives CAIRDGQGVDTQYF.

J is TRBJ2-2 and V is TRBV6-2 or TRBV6-3; possibly TRBD1 for D (6 bases). Germline CDR1 reads MNHEY; CDR2 reads SVGEGT. V was pared by 5 bases and J by 6 bases, with 13 bases between. This CDR3 contains 14 residues. The DNA for the CDR3 is TGTGCCAGCAGTGGATTCACAGGGCCCGGGGAGCTGTTTTTT. This codes for CASSGFTGPGELFF.

This chain connects TRBV30 to TRBJ2-3; D uncertain. The V and J ends lost 4 bases and 1 base respectively, with 9 bases between them. The CDR3 has 13 amino acids. Germline-derived CDR1 and CDR2 are GTSNPN and SVGIG (reference sequence). CDR3 amino acids: CAWTLLGTDTQYF. For the CDR3, the DNA is TGTGCCTGGACCTTGCTGGGCACAGATACGCAGTATTTT.

This clonotype was counted a few times. One end of the junction does not line up with germline, which may come from a read error. V and J are TRBV29-1 and TRBJ1-1; D not resolved. Germline lookup yields CDR1 SQVTM and CDR2 ANQGSEA. The CDR3 totals 12 residues. The CDR3 is CSVQIMNTEAFF. The CDR3 DNA reads TGCAGCGTTCAGATCATGAACACTGAAGCTTTTTTT. The variable domain in full, with the rest retrieved from reference TRBV29-1 and TRBJ1-1, is SAVISQKPSRDICQRGTSLTIQCQVDSQVTMMFWYRQQPGQSLTLIATANQGSEATYESGFVIDKFPISRPNLTFSTLTVSNMSPEDSSIYLCSVQIMNTEAFFGQGTRLTVV.

This chain uses TRBV20-1 with TRBJ1-1, with a weak D call TRBD1 (6 bases). Germline CDR1 is DFQATT and CDR2 is SNEGSKA (reference sequence). The CDR3 totals 12 residues. The V end was cut by 7 bases, the J end by 1 base, with 10 bases between. CDR3 region: CSVSQGNTEAFF. DNA of the CDR3: TGCAGTGTCTCACAGGGGAACACTGAAGCTTTCTTT.

The rearrangement links TRBV12-3 or TRBV12-4 to TRBJ2-7; D is undetermined. This CDR3 has 14 amino acids. V was pared by 1 base and J by 2 bases, with 9 bases between. CDR3 DNA: TGTGCCAGCAGTTTAGAGGGCAGCACCTACGAGCAGTACTTC. Translating it yields CASSLEGSTYEQYF.